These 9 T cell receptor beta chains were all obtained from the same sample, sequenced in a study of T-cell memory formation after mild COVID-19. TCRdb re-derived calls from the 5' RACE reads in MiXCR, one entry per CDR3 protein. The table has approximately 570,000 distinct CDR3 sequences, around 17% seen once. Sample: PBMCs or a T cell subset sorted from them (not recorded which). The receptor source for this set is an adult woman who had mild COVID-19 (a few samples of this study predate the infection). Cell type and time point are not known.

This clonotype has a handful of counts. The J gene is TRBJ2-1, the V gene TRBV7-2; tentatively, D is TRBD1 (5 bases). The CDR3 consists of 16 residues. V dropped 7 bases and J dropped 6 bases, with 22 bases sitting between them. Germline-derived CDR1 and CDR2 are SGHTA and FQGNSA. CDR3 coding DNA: TGTGCCAGCACCCTCACGGAAAGGGGCCCGGGCAATGAGCAGTTCTTC. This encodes CASTLTERGPGNEQFF. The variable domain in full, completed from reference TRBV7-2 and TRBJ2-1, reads GAGVSQSPSNKVTEKGKDVELRCDPISGHTALYWYRQSLGQGLEFLIYFQGNSAPDKSGLPSDRFSAERTGGSVSTLTIQRTQQEDSAVYLCASTLTERGPGNEQFFGPGTRLTVL.

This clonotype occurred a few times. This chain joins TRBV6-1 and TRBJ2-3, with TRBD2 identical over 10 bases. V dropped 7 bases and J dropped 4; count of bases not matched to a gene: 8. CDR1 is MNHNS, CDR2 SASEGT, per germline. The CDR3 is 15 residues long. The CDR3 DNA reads TGTGCCAGCAAAGGGGCTAGCGGGGGCGCAGATACGCAGTATTTT. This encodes CASKGASGGADTQYF.

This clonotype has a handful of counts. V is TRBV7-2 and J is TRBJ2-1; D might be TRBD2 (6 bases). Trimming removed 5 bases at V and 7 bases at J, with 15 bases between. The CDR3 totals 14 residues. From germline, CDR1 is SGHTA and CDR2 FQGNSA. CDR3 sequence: CASSPFASENEQFF. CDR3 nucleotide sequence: TGTGCCAGCAGCCCCTTCGCTAGCGAAAATGAGCAGTTCTTC. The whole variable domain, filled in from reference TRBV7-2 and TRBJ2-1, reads GAGVSQSPSNKVTEKGKDVELRCDPISGHTALYWYRQSLGQGLEFLIYFQGNSAPDKSGLPSDRFSAERTGGSVSTLTIQRTQQEDSAVYLCASSPFASENEQFFGPGTRLTVL.

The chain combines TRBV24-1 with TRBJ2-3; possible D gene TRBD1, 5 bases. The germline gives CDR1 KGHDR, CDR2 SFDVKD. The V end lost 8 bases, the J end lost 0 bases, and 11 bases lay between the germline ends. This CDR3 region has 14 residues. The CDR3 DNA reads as TGTGCCACCAAAGGGGCAACTAGCACAGATACGCAGTATTTT. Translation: CATKGATSTDTQYF.

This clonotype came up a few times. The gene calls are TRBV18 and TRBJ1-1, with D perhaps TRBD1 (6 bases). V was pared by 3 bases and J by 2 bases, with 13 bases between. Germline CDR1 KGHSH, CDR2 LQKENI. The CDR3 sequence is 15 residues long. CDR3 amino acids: CASSPGTNFNTEAFF. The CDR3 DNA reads TGTGCCAGCTCACCCGGGACAAACTTTAACACTGAAGCTTTCTTT. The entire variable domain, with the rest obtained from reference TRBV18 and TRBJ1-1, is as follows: NAGVMQNPRHLVRRRGQEARLRCSPMKGHSHVYWYRQLPEEGLKFMVYLQKENIIDESGMPKERFSAEFPKEGPSILRIQQVVRGDSAAYFCASSPGTNFNTEAFFGQGTRLTVV.

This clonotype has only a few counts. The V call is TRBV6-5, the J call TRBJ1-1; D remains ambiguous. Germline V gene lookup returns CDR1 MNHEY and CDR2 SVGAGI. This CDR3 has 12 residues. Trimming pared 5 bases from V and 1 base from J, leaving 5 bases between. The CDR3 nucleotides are TGTGCCAGCAGTGGGTGGAACACTGAAGCTTTCTTT. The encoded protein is CASSGWNTEAFF.

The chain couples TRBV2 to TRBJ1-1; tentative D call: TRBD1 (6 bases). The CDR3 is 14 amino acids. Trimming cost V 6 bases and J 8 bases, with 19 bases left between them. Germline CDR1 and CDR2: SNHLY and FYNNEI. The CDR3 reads CASSRTGSGGEAFF. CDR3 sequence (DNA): TGTGCCAGCAGCCGAACAGGGAGCGGTGGCGAAGCTTTCTTT.

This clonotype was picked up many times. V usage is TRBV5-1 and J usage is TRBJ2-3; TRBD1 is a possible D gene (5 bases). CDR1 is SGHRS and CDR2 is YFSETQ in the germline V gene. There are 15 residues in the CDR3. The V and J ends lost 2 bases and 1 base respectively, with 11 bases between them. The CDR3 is CASSLGTGGTDTQYF. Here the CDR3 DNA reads TGCGCCAGCAGCTTAGGCACAGGAGGCACAGATACGCAGTATTTT.

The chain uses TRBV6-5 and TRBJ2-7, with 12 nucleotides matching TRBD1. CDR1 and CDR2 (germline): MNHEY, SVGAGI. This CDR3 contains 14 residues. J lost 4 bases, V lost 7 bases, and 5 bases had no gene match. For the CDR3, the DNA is TGTGCCAGCACCGCGGGACAGGGGGCTTACGAGCAGTACTTC. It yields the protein CASTAGQGAYEQYF.